This record covers a single T cell receptor (beta chain). Germline values: CDR1 MNHNS, CDR2 SASEGT. This CDR3 spans 15 amino acids. Trimming took 6 bases from V and 0 from J; bases not matched to a gene: 5. The data were taken from a study of blood T cell repertoires in COVID-19. For the study at large: COVID-19 samples from acute and convalescent phases originated in the United States, Italy and Spain. T cells, B-cell-depleted T cells, or PBMCs supplied cDNA or gDNA.

Here immunoSEQ multiplex PCR was the method, and the copy in TCRdb shows in-frame clones only, minus some. The table has approximately 260,000 clones, under 90% seen once. The sequence was collected from a man over 45 with acute or convalescent COVID-19. The chain uses TRBV6-1 and TRBJ1-2, with 9 nucleotides matching TRBD1. Sequencing input: peripheral blood. CDR3 DNA sequence: TGTGCCAGCAGGGACAGGGGCTTAGCTAACTATGGCTACACCTTC. Protein sequence: CASRDRGLANYGYTF.